The next 10 T cell receptor beta chains were all read from a single sample in a study of control samples from healthy donors and cancer patients. The protocol was immunoSEQ multiplex PCR, while the TCRdb copy is restricted to in-frame clones and leaves out a portion. The sample records 50,000 or so clones, approximately 91% being singletons. Source material: blood. The receptors were sampled from a middle-aged man in good health.

V usage is TRBV15 and J usage is TRBJ1-2; tentative D call: TRBD1 (5 bases). The CDR3 is made up of 15 amino acids. Per the germline V gene, CDR1 is LNHNV and CDR2 is YYDKDF (reference sequence). Deletions cut 5 bases from V and 4 bases from J, with 17 bases between. As DNA, the CDR3 is TGTGCCACCAGCCCCGCCCAGGGCAGCATCTATGGCTACACCTTC. It is translated as CATSPAQGSIYGYTF.

This chain joins TRBV18 and TRBJ2-5; D unresolved. Germline V gene data show CDR1 as KGHSH and CDR2 as LQKENI. V shed 3 bases and J shed 5 bases, with 7 bases lying between them. This CDR3 has 12 amino acids. For the CDR3, the DNA is TGTGCCAGCTCACCCGGTAGGGAGACCCAGTACTTC. It codes for CASSPGRETQYF.

This chain's CDR3 is CASSEASSGNTIYF. The CDR3 bases are TGTGCCAGCAGTGAGGCGAGCTCTGGAAACACCATATATTTT. The chain has TRBV6-1 and TRBJ1-3; D gene ambiguous. Trimming took off 3 bases at V and 0 bases at J, with 6 bases between the two ends. The CDR3 extends over 14 amino acids. Per the germline V gene, CDR1 is MNHNS and CDR2 is SASEGT.

This chain links TRBV13 with TRBJ1-4; D is unclear. CDR1 and CDR2 from the germline V gene are PRHDT and FYEKMQ (reference sequence). The CDR3 contains 16 residues. Trimming stripped 0 bases from V and 5 bases from J, with 13 bases between. CDR3 DNA sequence: TGTGCCAGCAGCTTAGGCGTTATAGACGGAAATGAAAAACTGTTTTTT. This sequence encodes CASSLGVIDGNEKLFF.

The V and J genes are TRBV3-1 (or the pseudogene TRBV3-2) and TRBJ2-7; D is possibly TRBD1 or TRBD2 (5 bases each). The CDR3 has 13 amino acids. CDR1 is LGHDT and CDR2 is YNNKEL in the germline V gene (reference sequence). V was cut by 4 bases and J by 6 bases, with 13 bases left in between. The CDR3 DNA is TGTGCCAGCAGCCCGGGACGGACACTCGAGCAGTACTTC. This translates into CASSPGRTLEQYF.

This rearrangement joins TRBV11-2 to TRBJ2-7, with TRBD2 matching 10 bases. Germline loops: CDR1 SGHAT, CDR2 FQNNGV. The CDR3 loop spans 15 amino acids. Trimming removed 4 bases from V and 0 bases from J; junction bases left unmatched: 3. As DNA, the CDR3 is TGTGCCAGCAGCTCTGCTAGCGGGAGCTCCTACGAGCAGTACTTC. The encoded protein is CASSSASGSSYEQYF.

This clone was seen a few times. The sample contains more than one DNA sequence encoding this CDR3. This chain connects TRBV19 to TRBJ2-5; the match to TRBD1 covers 7 bases. V was pared by 1 base and J by 5 bases, with 4 bases of the junction left unmatched. The CDR3 length is 14 residues. Germline lookup yields CDR1 LNHDA and CDR2 SQIVND (reference sequence). CDR3 nucleotide sequence: TGTGCCAGTAGTATAGGACAGGGCGTGGAGACCCAGTACTTC. It is translated as CASSIGQGVETQYF.

This clone was observed a few times. The chain joins TRBV5-1 to TRBJ1-1; 9 nucleotides align to TRBD1. CDR3 length: 14 amino acids. Germline V gene lookup returns CDR1 SGHRS and CDR2 YFSETQ. Germline trimming cut 4 bases from V and 3 bases from J; bases unmatched to any gene: 4. The CDR3 DNA follows: TGCGCCAGCAGCCCGGACAGGGGAGACACTGAAGCTTTCTTT. Its protein product is CASSPDRGDTEAFF.

This chain links TRBV5-1 with TRBJ2-7, with D hard to call. V was shortened by 0 bases and J by 0 bases, with 10 bases between the two germline ends. The CDR3 consists of 15 residues. Germline CDR1 is SGHRS and CDR2 is YFSETQ. In nucleotides, the CDR3 is TGCGCCAGCAGCTTGGGCGGCACCAACTCCTACGAGCAGTACTTC. This gives the protein CASSLGGTNSYEQYF.

This chain links TRBV6-4 with TRBJ2-2, with unresolved D. Trimming took 2 bases from V and 0 from J, leaving 1 base between them. Germline V CDR1 and CDR2: MRHNA, SNTAGT. The CDR3 has 13 amino acids. The CDR3 reads CASSDPNTGELFF. Here the CDR3 DNA reads TGTGCCAGCAGTGACCCGAACACCGGGGAGCTGTTTTTT.